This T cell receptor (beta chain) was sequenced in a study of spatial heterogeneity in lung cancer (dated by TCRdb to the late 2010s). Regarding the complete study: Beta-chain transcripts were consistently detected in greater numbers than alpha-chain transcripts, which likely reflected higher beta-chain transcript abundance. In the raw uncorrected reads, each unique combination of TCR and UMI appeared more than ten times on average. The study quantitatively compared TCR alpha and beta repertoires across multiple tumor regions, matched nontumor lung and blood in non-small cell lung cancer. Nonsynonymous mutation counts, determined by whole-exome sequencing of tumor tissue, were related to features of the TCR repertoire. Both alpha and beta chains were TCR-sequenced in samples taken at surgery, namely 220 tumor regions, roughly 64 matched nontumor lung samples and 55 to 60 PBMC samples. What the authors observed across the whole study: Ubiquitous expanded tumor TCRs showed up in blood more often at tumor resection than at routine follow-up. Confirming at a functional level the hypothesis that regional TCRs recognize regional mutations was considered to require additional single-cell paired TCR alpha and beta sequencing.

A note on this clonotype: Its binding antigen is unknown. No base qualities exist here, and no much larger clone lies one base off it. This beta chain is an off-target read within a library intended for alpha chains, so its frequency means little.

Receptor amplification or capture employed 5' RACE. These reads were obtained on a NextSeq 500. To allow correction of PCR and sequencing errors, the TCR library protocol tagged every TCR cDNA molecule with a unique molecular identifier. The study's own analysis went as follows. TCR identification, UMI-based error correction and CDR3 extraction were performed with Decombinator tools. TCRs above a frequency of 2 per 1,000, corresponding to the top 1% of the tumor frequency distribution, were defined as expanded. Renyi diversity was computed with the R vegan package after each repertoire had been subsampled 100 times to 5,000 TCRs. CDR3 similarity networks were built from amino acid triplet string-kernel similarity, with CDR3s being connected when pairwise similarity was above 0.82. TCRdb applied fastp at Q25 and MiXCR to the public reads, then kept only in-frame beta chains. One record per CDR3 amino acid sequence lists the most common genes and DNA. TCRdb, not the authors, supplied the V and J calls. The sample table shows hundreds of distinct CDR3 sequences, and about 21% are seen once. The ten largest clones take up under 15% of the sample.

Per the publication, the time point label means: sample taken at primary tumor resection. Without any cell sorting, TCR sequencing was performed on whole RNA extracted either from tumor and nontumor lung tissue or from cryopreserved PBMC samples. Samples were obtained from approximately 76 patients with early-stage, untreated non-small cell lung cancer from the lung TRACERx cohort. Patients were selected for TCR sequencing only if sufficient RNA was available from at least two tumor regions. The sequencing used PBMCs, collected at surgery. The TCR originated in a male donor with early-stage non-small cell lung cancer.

Here is the DNA: TGTGCCTGGAGGGAAAAGACAGGGGGCAGCGATACGCAGTATTTT. Its amino acids are CAWREKTGGSDTQYF. The chain is encoded by TRBV30 joined to TRBJ2-3; 10 junctional bases match TRBD1. The CDR3 goes from the cysteine to the phenylalanine over 15 residues. Solely the CDR3 DNA is kept, with 45 bases framed from the first base. Looking up the germline V gene (reference sequence) yields CDR1 GTSNPN and CDR2 SVGIG. Relative to germline, V is missing 3 bases and J is missing 6 bases, with 9 bases of the junction outside any gene match. Supplemented by the reference TRBV30 and TRBJ2-3 proteins around the CDR3, the complete variable domain is SQTIHQWPATLVQPVGSPLSLECTVEGTSNPNLYWYRQAAGRGLQLLFYSVGIGQISSEVPQNLSASRPQDRQFILSSKKLLLSDSGFYLCAWREKTGGSDTQYFGPGTRLTVL.